Sequencing of this T cell receptor (beta chain) was carried out in a study of cytomegalovirus exposure and HLA in healthy donors. Findings of the study overall: TCR beta V- and J-gene trimming was later associated with a missense DCLRE1C variant.

In the PCR, 60 Vbeta and 13 Jbeta primers were used. Sequenced by immunoSEQ multiplex PCR; TCRdb stores in-frame clones only, minus some. The table has roughly 150,000 clones, around 73% seen once; the top ten hold approximately 1.5%. The CDR3 sequence is 15 residues long. From germline, CDR1 is SGHTA and CDR2 FQGNSA. V lost 3 bases and J lost 3, with 13 bases in between. A remark on this clone: The antigen is unknown.

The rearrangement uses TRBV7-2 and TRBJ2-3; perhaps TRBD2 as D (7 bases). Sequencing was done on a sample of PBMCs. This TCR was recovered from a male donor in good health and CMV-seronegative. The CDR3 DNA follows: TGTGCCAGCAGCTTGCAAAGGGGGGGGACAGATACGCAGTATTTT. Translating it yields CASSLQRGGTDTQYF.